This T cell receptor (beta chain) was identified during a study of cytomegalovirus exposure and HLA in healthy donors. Whole-study context: Within an early data release were approximately 85 million unique TCRs drawn from HLA-typed donors. In terms of ancestry, the Caucasian-associated cluster contained roughly 81% of the approximately 430 genotyped donors.

Regarding the study as a whole: Per published accounts, TCR beta sequences correctly predicted the HLA-A and HLA-B alleles of most subjects.

Primers for the PCR totalled 60 Vbeta and 13 Jbeta. Under the authors' procedure: Later, an analysis found 65 million to 85 million unique TCR beta chains, and roughly 9.9 million of these were shared. Some clones are missing from TCRdb's copy, which holds only in-frame ones; the method was immunoSEQ multiplex PCR. V, J and clone size derive from that table, while D and trimming were established from the DNA sequence. Its clone listing holds approximately 71,000 clones. For this clone: Its specificity is not known.

Germline V CDR1 and CDR2: MNHEY, SVGAGI. V was shortened by 4 bases and J by 0 bases, with 12 bases between the two germline ends. This CDR3 is 15 amino acids long. The sequenced sample was PBMCs. The receptor's source is a female donor in good health and CMV-seropositive. The V call is TRBV6-5, the J call TRBJ1-1, with D possibly being TRBD1 (5 bases). CDR3 in amino acids: CASSLAGNLNTEAFF. CDR3 in DNA: TGTGCCAGCAGTTTGGCAGGGAACTTGAACACTGAAGCTTTCTTT.